These 12 T cell receptor beta chains share one sample of origin, sequenced in a study of blood T cell repertoires in COVID-19. The repertoire was sequenced with immunoSEQ multiplex PCR; TCRdb's copy has only in-frame clones and lacks some. The sample lists under 250,000 clones, approximately 82% occurring once. Sequencing was carried out using peripheral blood. Source of these receptors: a middle-aged man with active or convalescent COVID-19.

This chain connects TRBV6-5 to TRBJ1-2; perhaps TRBD1 as D (5 bases). The CDR3 runs to 13 residues. Germline V gene sequence: CDR1 MNHEY, CDR2 SVGAGI. The V gene lost 7 bases and the J gene lost 6 bases, with 15 bases spanning the gap. The CDR3 loop is CASTTRGGDGYTF. CDR3 DNA sequence: TGTGCCAGCACCACCCGGGGAGGGGATGGCTACACCTTC.

This clone was picked up a small number of times. The chain uses TRBV24-1 and TRBJ1-2; the D is unclear. Trimming left V 6 bases short and J 4 bases short, with 11 bases between. This CDR3 has 13 amino acids. The germline CDR1 and CDR2 sequences are KGHDR and SFDVKD. In DNA form, the CDR3 reads TGTGCCACCAGTCTTTCGGGGAGCTATGGCTACACCTTC. Its translation: CATSLSGSYGYTF.

The sample holds one count of this clone. The rearrangement links TRBV19 to TRBJ1-5; 7 bases fit TRBD1. This CDR3 region has 14 residues. V lost 5 bases to trimming and J lost 4 bases; unmatched junction nucleotides: 5. CDR1 is LNHDA, CDR2 SQIVND, per germline (reference sequence). DNA for the CDR3: TGTGCCAGTAGTGTGGGACAGTGGAATCAGCCCCAGCATTTT. Translation gives CASSVGQWNQPQHF. The whole variable domain, remainder taken from reference TRBV19 and TRBJ1-5, is DGGITQSPKYLFRKEGQNVTLSCEQNLNHDAMYWYRQDPGQGLRLIYYSQIVNDFQKGDIAEGYSVSREKKESFPLTVTSAQKNPTAFYLCASSVGQWNQPQHFGDGTRLSIL.

The rearrangement uses TRBV30 and TRBJ2-3; TRBD2 is a possible D gene (7 bases). With 3 bases removed from V and 1 base from J, the gap between germline ends came to 14 bases. Germline V lookup: CDR1 GTSNPN, CDR2 SVGIG (reference sequence). The CDR3 has 15 amino acids. CDR3 loop: CAWSRGDKRTDTQYF. The CDR3, as DNA: TGTGCCTGGAGCCGGGGGGACAAACGCACAGATACGCAGTATTTT.

This clone was seen repeatedly, ten times or more. The V gene is TRBV7-3, the J gene TRBJ2-3, with 8 bases that match TRBD2. V trimming: 3 bases; J trimming: 2 bases; junction bases outside the gene matches: 7. The germline V gene encodes CDR1 SGHTA and CDR2 FQGTGA. The CDR3 length is 16 residues. This CDR3 reads CASSFGTSGVTDTQYF. The CDR3 DNA follows: TGTGCCAGCAGCTTCGGCACTAGCGGCGTCACAGATACGCAGTATTTT.

In nucleotides, the CDR3 is TGCAGCGTGGGCGGACAGTACAATGAGCAGTTCTTC. Translating gives CSVGGQYNEQFF. This rearrangement joins TRBV29-1 to TRBJ2-1; D possibly corresponds to TRBD1 (6 bases). This CDR3 region has 12 residues. Per the germline V gene, CDR1 is SQVTM and CDR2 is ANQGSEA. V lost 6 bases, J lost 4 bases, and 10 bases lay in between.

The genes are TRBV3-1 (or the pseudogene TRBV3-2) and TRBJ2-7; the D is unclear. V was trimmed by 1 base and J by 2 bases, leaving 15 bases between them. CDR1 and CDR2 from the germline V gene are LGHDT and YNNKEL (reference sequence). The CDR3 runs to 16 residues. The CDR3 sequence: CASSQGRWLNAYEQYF. The CDR3 bases are TGTGCCAGCAGCCAAGGTCGGTGGTTGAATGCCTACGAGCAGTACTTC.

The chain employs TRBV9 and TRBJ2-7; 8 nucleotides line up with TRBD1. Germline V gives CDR1 SGDLS, CDR2 YYNGEE. This CDR3 region has 14 residues. The trim removed 3 bases at V and 7 bases at J, leaving 9 bases unmatched. The CDR3 loop is CASSGTGGWREQYF. In DNA, the CDR3 is TGTGCCAGCAGCGGAACAGGGGGATGGCGGGAGCAGTACTTC.

The sample holds one count of this clone. This rearrangement joins TRBV27 to TRBJ1-6, with TRBD1 matching over 10 bases. Germline assignment: CDR1 MNHEY and CDR2 SMNVEV (reference sequence). CDR3 size: 17 residues. With 5 bases clipped from V and 3 bases from J, the junction kept 7 bases outside the gene matches. The CDR3 here is CASSKGQGNYYNSPLHF. The CDR3 bases are TGTGCCAGCAGTAAGGGACAGGGGAACTACTATAATTCACCCCTCCACTTT.

This chain joins TRBV6-6 and TRBJ1-1; D is possibly TRBD1 (6 bases). From germline, CDR1 is MNHNY and CDR2 SVGAGI (reference sequence). V lost 8 bases to trimming and J lost 4 bases, with 20 bases between them. The CDR3 totals 15 residues. The CDR3 DNA reads as TGTGCCAGCTCAAGCCTCGGGCAGACAGGCACTGAAGCTTTCTTT. It translates to CASSSLGQTGTEAFF.

The CDR3 nucleotides read TGTGCCAGCAGCGCCGGGGGAGGACAGGGGAACATTCAGTACTTC. This codes for CASSAGGGQGNIQYF. This sequence joins TRBV9 and TRBJ2-4; 9 bases align to TRBD1. V was clipped by 3 bases and J by 7 bases; unmatched bases: 8. The CDR3 runs to 15 residues. In germline, CDR1 is SGDLS, CDR2 YYNGEE.

The chain joins TRBV5-1 to TRBJ2-1, with 7 positions matching TRBD2. The CDR3 sequence is 14 residues long. V shed 4 bases, J shed 6 bases, and the junction held 7 bases outside the gene matches. Per the germline V gene, CDR1 is SGHRS and CDR2 is YFSETQ. The CDR3 loop is CASSPRTRVNEQFF. CDR3 sequence (DNA): TGCGCCAGCAGCCCTCGGACTAGGGTCAATGAGCAGTTCTTC.